The 15 T cell receptor beta chains below all came from one sample that was sequenced in a study of shared clonotypes between healthy human individuals. Libraries were prepared by immunoSEQ multiplex PCR; TCRdb keeps only in-frame clonotypes and omits some of them. The repertoire has more than 450,000 clones, about four fifths of them found once; the top ten carry 13%. Sequenced input: PBMCs. The receptors originated from a woman in her forties in good health. Some clones in this sample may be carry-over from other donors' samples.

V and J are TRBV5-6 and TRBJ2-1; D is unresolved. V lost 0 bases and J lost 0, with 7 bases in between. The germline gives CDR1 SGHDT, CDR2 YYEEEE. This CDR3 is 15 amino acids long. The CDR3 sequence is CASSLDWSSYNEQFF. The DNA for the CDR3 is TGTGCCAGCAGCTTGGATTGGAGCTCCTACAATGAGCAGTTCTTC.

The gene calls are TRBV7-6 and TRBJ1-2, with D maybe TRBD1 (6 bases). Trimming left V 3 bases short and J 2 bases short, with 7 bases between. The CDR3 loop spans 13 amino acids. Germline CDR1 reads SGHVS; CDR2 reads FNYEAQ. The CDR3: CASSFGQNYGYTF. CDR3 coding DNA: TGTGCCAGCAGCTTTGGACAGAACTATGGCTACACCTTC.

Note on this clone: Its ends do not fully match the called genes, so a read error is possible. Different DNA sequences within this sample yield the same CDR3. The V gene is TRBV7-6, the J gene TRBJ1-1; D not certain. Germline values: CDR1 SGHVS, CDR2 FNYEAQ. This CDR3 spans 13 amino acids. In DNA, the CDR3 is TGTGCCAGCAGCCTAGCGATGAACACTGAAGCTTTCTTT. This sequence encodes CASSLAMNTEAFF.

This chain connects TRBV7-3 to TRBJ2-2; unclear D gene. V lost 4 bases and J 5 bases, leaving 8 bases between the germline ends. The V gene's germline CDR1 is SGHTA and CDR2 FQGTGA. The CDR3 extends over 13 amino acids. The CDR3 coding sequence is TGTGCCAGCAGCTCCCAGTTGACCGGGGAGCTGTTTTTT. Protein product: CASSSQLTGELFF.

This rearrangement joins TRBV5-6 to TRBJ2-3, with a weak D call TRBD1 (6 bases). V was trimmed by 4 bases and J by 0 bases, leaving 15 bases between them. Germline V gives CDR1 SGHDT, CDR2 YYEEEE. The CDR3 is 16 amino acids. Written as DNA, the CDR3 is TGTGCCAGCAGCCGCAAACAGGGTTCTAGCACAGATACGCAGTATTTT. This gives the protein CASSRKQGSSTDTQYF. Full variable domain (missing parts from reference TRBV5-6 and TRBJ2-3): DAGVTQSPTHLIKTRGQQVTLRCSPKSGHDTVSWYQQALGQGPQFIFQYYEEEERQRGNFPDRFSGHQFPNYSSELNVNALLLGDSALYLCASSRKQGSSTDTQYFGPGTRLTVL.

This clone was seen once. The chain carries TRBV5-1 and TRBJ1-1; a possible D gene is TRBD1 (5 bases). CDR3 size: 13 residues. Trimming pared 4 bases from V and 6 bases from J, leaving 13 bases between. Germline V gene sequence: CDR1 SGHRS, CDR2 YFSETQ. CDR3 nucleotides: TGCGCCAGCAGCCCCAGGGAAGCTGCTGAAGCTTTCTTT. Its translation is CASSPREAAEAFF.

The V and J genes are TRBV14 and TRBJ2-1; 7 nucleotides match TRBD2. The CDR3 runs to 14 residues. CDR1 SGHDN and CDR2 FVKESK come from the germline V gene. V gave up 4 bases and J gave up 4 bases; unmatched junction bases: 4. The DNA of the CDR3 is TGTGCCAGCAGCCGACCCGGGGGGTACAATGAGCAGTTCTTC. Its protein is CASSRPGGYNEQFF. The full variable domain, in which reference TRBV14 and TRBJ2-1 provide the parts outside the CDR3, is EAGVTQFPSHSVIEKGQTVTLRCDPISGHDNLYWYRRVMGKEIKFLLHFVKESKQDESGMPNNRFLAERTGGTYSTLKVQPAELEDSGVYFCASSRPGGYNEQFFGPGTRLTVL.

The J gene is TRBJ2-5, the V gene TRBV28; 7 nucleotides align to TRBD2. The CDR3 runs 14 residues. J lost 0 bases, V lost 6 bases, and 4 bases had no gene match. Germline V gene lookup returns CDR1 MDHEN and CDR2 SYDVKM. The CDR3 protein is CASRESGNQETQYF. The CDR3, as DNA: TGTGCCAGCAGGGAAAGCGGGAACCAAGAGACCCAGTACTTC.

This clone was observed a few times. The CDR3 DNA reads as TGTGCCAGCAGCTCTTTGACGGACTCCTACGAGCAGTACTTC. It codes for CASSSLTDSYEQYF. The gene calls are TRBV13 and TRBJ2-5; D unclear. The DNA matches TRBJ2-7 better at its end, which makes the J call doubtful. This CDR3 is built from 14 residues. The germline CDR1 and CDR2 sequences are PRHDT and FYEKMQ (reference sequence).

The chain carries TRBV28 and TRBJ2-7; no clear D gene. With 5 bases removed from V and 2 bases from J, the gap between germline ends came to 10 bases. The CDR3 totals 13 residues. Germline V gene data show CDR1 as MDHEN and CDR2 as SYDVKM. CDR3 nucleotide sequence: TGTGCCAGCAGTCCTAATCCTCCCTACGAGCAGTACTTC. This codes for CASSPNPPYEQYF.

V and J are TRBV10-3 and TRBJ2-3; D unresolved. V lost 10 bases, J lost 4 bases, and 9 bases lay in between. CDR1 and CDR2 (germline): ENHRY, SYGVKD. The CDR3 consists of 11 residues. This CDR3 reads CATEEADTQYF. The CDR3 nucleotides read TGTGCCACCGAGGAAGCAGATACGCAGTATTTT.

This chain joins TRBV4-3 and TRBJ2-2; D is possibly TRBD2 (5 bases). Trimming pared 1 base from V and 5 bases from J, leaving 11 bases between. The CDR3 loop spans 15 amino acids. In germline, CDR1 is LGHNA, CDR2 YSLEER. In nucleotides, the CDR3 is TGCGCCAGCAGCCAAGGGACGCCGGGGACCGGGGAGCTGTTTTTT. Translating gives CASSQGTPGTGELFF.

The CDR3 here is CASSLRAGDQPQHF. The CDR3 DNA sequence: TGTGCCAGCAGTTTAAGGGCAGGGGACCAGCCCCAGCATTTT. V and J are TRBV27 and TRBJ1-5; D might be TRBD1 (6 bases). Germline V gives CDR1 MNHEY, CDR2 SMNVEV (reference sequence). CDR3 length: 14 amino acids. Trimming took 2 bases from V and 7 from J, leaving 12 bases between them.

Concerning this clone itself: This specimen includes other DNA sequences encoding the same CDR3. The chain joins TRBV5-1 to TRBJ2-2; TRBD2 matches 7 bases. Trimming took 0 bases from V and 3 from J; bases not matched to a gene: 2. The CDR3 spans 15 residues. Germline CDR1 reads SGHRS; CDR2 reads YFSETQ. CDR3 sequence (DNA): TGCGCCAGCAGCTTGGGTCTAGCGGACACCGGGGAGCTGTTTTTT. Encoded protein: CASSLGLADTGELFF.

J is TRBJ1-5 and V is TRBV5-1, with TRBD1 matching 7 bases. Germline V CDR1 and CDR2: SGHRS, YFSETQ. This CDR3 has 15 residues. The ends lost 1 base at V and 0 bases at J; junction bases unmatched: 1. This CDR3 reads CASSLQGDSNQPQHF. The CDR3 DNA reads TGCGCCAGCAGCTTGCAGGGGGATAGCAATCAGCCCCAGCATTTT.